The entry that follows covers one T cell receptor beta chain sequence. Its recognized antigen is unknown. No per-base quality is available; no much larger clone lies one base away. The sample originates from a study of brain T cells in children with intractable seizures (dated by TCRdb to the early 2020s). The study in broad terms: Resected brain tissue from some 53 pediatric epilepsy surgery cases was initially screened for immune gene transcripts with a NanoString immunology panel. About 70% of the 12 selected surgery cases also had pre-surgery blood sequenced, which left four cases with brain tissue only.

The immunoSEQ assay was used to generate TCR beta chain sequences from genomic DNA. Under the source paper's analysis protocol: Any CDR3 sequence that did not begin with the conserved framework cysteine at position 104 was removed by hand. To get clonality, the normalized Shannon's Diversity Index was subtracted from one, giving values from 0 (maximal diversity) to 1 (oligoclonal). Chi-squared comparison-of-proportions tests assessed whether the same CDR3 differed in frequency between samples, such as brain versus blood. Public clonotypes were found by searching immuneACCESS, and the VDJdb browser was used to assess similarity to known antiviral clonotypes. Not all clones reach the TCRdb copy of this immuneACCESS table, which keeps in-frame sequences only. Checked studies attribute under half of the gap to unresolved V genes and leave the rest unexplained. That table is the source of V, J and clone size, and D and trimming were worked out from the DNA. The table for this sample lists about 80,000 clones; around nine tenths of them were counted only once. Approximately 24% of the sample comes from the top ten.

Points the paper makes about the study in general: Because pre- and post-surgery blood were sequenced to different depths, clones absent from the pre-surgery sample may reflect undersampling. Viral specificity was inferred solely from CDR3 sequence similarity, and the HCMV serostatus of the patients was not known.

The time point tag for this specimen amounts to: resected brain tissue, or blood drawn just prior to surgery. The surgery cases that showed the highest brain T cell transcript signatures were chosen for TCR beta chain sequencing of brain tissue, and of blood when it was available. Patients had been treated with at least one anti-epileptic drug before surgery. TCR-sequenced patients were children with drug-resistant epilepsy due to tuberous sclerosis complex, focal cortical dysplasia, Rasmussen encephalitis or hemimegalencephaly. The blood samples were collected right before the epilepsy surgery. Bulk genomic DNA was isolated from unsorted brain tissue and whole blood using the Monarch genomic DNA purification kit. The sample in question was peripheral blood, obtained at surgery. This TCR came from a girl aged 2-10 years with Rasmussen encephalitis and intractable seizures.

The CDR3: CATSPGGETQYF. DNA sequence: TGTGCCACCAGCCCAGGGGGGGAGACCCAGTACTTC. The chain uses TRBV12-3 or TRBV12-4 and TRBJ2-5; matching of 7 bases hints at TRBD1 as the D gene. V is clipped by 10 bases and J by 5 bases, and the sequence between their germline boundaries is 14 bases long. Reading from cysteine to phenylalanine, the CDR3 counts 12 amino acids. Only the CDR3 DNA stays, 36 bases, in frame from base 1.